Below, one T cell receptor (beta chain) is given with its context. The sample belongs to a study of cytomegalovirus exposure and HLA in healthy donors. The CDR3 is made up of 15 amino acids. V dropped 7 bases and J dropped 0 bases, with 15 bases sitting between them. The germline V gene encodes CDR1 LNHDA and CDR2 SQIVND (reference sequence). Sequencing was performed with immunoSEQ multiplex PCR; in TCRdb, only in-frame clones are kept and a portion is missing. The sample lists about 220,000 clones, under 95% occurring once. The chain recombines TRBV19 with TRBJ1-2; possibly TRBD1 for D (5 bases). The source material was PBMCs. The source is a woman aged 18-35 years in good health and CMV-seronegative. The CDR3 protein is CASTLVTGANYGYTF. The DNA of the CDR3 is TGTGCCAGTACCCTAGTAACAGGCGCTAACTATGGCTACACCTTC.